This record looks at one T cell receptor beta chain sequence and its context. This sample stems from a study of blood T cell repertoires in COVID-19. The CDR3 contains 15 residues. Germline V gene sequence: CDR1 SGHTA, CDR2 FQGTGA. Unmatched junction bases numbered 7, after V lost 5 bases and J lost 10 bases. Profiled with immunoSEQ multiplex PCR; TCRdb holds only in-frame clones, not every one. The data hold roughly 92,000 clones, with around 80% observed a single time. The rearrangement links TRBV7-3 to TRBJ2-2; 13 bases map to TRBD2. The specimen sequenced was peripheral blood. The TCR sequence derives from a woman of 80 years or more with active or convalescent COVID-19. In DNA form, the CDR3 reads TGTGCCAGCAGCCTGGGACTAGCGGGGTGGGAGGAGCTGTTTTTT. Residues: CASSLGLAGWEELFF.